This TCR beta chain derives from a study of blood T cell repertoires in COVID-19. Study-level background: Whether acute or convalescent, the COVID-19 samples came from the United States, Italy and Spain. In each case, the material was cDNA or gDNA derived from T cells, B-cell-depleted T cells, or PBMCs.

The CDR3 covers 20 residues. J gave up 3 bases and V 5 bases, and 14 bases lay outside the gene matches. The germline gives CDR1 WNHNN, CDR2 SYGVQD (reference sequence). In the original workflow: From reference gene primer amplification, estimates of nucleated cell counts were derived. Generated by immunoSEQ multiplex PCR, the TCRdb table keeps only in-frame clones and is missing some. The V and J calls and clone size were taken over from that table, and D and trimming were inferred from the DNA. The sample includes approximately 90,000 clones, more than 65% of them seen just once. The chain recombines TRBV10-1 with TRBJ2-3, with 16 positions matching TRBD2. The sequencing sample was made of peripheral blood. This TCR was recovered from a man aged 60-69 years with acute or convalescent COVID-19. CDR3 in amino acids: CASSPQGTSGGAKRTDTQYF. The DNA of the CDR3 is TGCGCCAGCAGTCCACAAGGGACTAGCGGGGGGGCTAAGAGGACAGATACGCAGTATTTT.